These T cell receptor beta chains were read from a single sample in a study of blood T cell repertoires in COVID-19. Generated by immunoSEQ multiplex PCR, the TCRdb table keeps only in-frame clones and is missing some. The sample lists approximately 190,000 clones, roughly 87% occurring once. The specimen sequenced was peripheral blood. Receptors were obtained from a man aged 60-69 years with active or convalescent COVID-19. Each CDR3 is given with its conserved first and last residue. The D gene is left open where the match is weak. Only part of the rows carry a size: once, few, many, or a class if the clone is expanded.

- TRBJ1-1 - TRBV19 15 CASSDSGGKGIEAFF TGTGCCAGTAGTGATTCGGGGGGGAAAGGTATTGAAGCTTTCTTT
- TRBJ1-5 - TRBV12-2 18 CASRCSNWRGKSNQPQHF TGTGCAAGTCGCTGCTCCAATTGGAGGGGCAAGAGCAATCAGCCCCAGCATTTT
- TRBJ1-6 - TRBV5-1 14 CASSLAGRGSPLHF TGCGCCAGCAGCTTGGCCGGCAGGGGTTCACCCCTCCACTTT
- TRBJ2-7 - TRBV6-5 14 CASSQARGSYEQYF TGTGCCAGCAGTCAGGCCCGGGGATCCTACGAGCAGTACTTC
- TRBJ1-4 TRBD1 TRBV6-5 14 CASSFGQGGEKLFF TGTGCCAGCAGTTTTGGACAGGGAGGTGAAAAACTGTTTTTT
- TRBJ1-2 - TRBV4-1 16 CASSQDFEQFNYGYTF TGCGCCAGCAGCCAAGATTTTGAACAGTTCAACTATGGCTACACCTTC
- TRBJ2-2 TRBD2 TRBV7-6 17 CASSPTASGGNTGELFF TGTGCCAGCAGCCCCACTGCTAGCGGGGGTAACACCGGGGAGCTGTTTTTT
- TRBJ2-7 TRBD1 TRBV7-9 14 CASSSPDRGDEQYF TGTGCCAGCAGCTCCCCGGACAGGGGAGACGAGCAGTACTTC
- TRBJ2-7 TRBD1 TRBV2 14 CASSEYRGSYEQYF TGTGCCAGCAGTGAATACAGGGGCTCCTACGAGCAGTACTTC
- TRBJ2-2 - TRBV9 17 CASSPLRGVGNTGELFF TGTGCCAGCAGCCCCCTGCGGGGAGTTGGGAACACCGGGGAGCTGTTTTTT
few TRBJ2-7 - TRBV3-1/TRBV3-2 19 CASSRRPPGQTGILLEQYF TGTGCCAGCAGCCGAAGACCGCCCGGCCAGACAGGAATCCTACTGGAGCAGTACTTC
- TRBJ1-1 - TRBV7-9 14 CASSLISGGTEAFF TGTGCCAGCAGCTTAATCTCCGGGGGCACTGAAGCTTTCTTT
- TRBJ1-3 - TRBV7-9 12 CASSLAQDRLYF TGTGCCAGCAGCTTAGCGCAGGACAGACTATATTTT
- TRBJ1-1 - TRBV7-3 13 CASSSQPNTEAFF TGTGCCAGCAGCTCACAGCCGAACACTGAAGCTTTCTTT
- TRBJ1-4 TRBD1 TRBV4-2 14 CASSQGTGNEKLFF TGTGCCAGCAGCCAAGGGACAGGGAATGAAAAACTGTTTTTT
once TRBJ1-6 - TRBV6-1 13 CASSEYRDSPLHF TGTGCCAGCAGTGAATATCGGGATTCACCCCTCCACTTT
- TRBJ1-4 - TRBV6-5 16 CASSYSGRLANEKLFF TGTGCCAGCAGCTACAGTGGGAGACTGGCTAATGAAAAACTGTTTTTT
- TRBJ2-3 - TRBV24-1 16 CATSDPGPLRADTQYF TGTGCCACCAGTGATCCCGGGCCCTTGAGGGCAGATACGCAGTATTTT
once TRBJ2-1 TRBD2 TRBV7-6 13 CASSVGLAHEQFF TGTGCCAGCAGCGTGGGACTAGCGCATGAGCAGTTCTTC
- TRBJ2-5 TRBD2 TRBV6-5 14 CASMIGGGQETQYF TGTGCCAGCATGATCGGGGGAGGGCAAGAGACCCAGTACTTC
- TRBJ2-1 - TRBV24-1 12 CATSEDKDEQFF TGTGCCACCAGTGAAGACAAGGATGAGCAGTTCTTC
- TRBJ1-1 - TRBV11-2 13 CASSSLRGTEAFF TGTGCCAGCAGCTCCCTCAGGGGAACTGAAGCTTTCTTT
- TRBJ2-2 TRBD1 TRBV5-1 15 CASSQGAPNTGELFF TGCGCCAGCAGCCAGGGGGCCCCTAACACCGGGGAGCTGTTTTTT
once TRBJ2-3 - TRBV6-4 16 CASSVGPASSTDTQYF TGTGCCAGCAGCGTGGGGCCAGCCTCTAGCACAGATACGCAGTATTTT
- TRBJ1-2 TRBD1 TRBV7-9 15 CASSPRQGSYYGYTF TGTGCCAGCAGCCCCAGACAGGGAAGTTACTATGGCTACACCTTC
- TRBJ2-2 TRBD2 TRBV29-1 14 CSVQRGTNTGELFF TGCAGCGTCCAGCGGGGGACCAACACCGGGGAGCTGTTTTTT
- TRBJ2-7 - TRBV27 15 CASSPRWGTTYEQYF TGTGCCAGCAGCCCCCGCTGGGGCACCACCTACGAGCAGTACTTC
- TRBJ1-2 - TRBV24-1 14 CATSDPTGARGYTF TGTGCCACCAGTGACCCTACGGGAGCACGCGGCTACACCTTC